This TCR beta chain was recorded in a study of blood T cell repertoires in COVID-19. Points on this clone: Other DNA sequences of this sample code for an identical CDR3.

Authors' data handling: Amplification of reference gene primers was used by the study to estimate nucleated cell counts. Profiled with immunoSEQ multiplex PCR; TCRdb holds only in-frame clones, not every one. That table gives V, J and clone size, and the DNA gave D and trimming. The sample shows 140,000 to 150,000 clones, around four fifths of them seen only once. The CDR3 runs 14 residues. Losses at the gene ends were 2 bases for V and 6 bases for J; bases not matched to a gene: 3. The germline gives CDR1 LGHNA, CDR2 YSLEER. The V gene is TRBV4-3, the J gene TRBJ1-5; the match to TRBD1 covers 8 bases. Sequenced sample: peripheral blood. This clonotype was sampled from a middle-aged woman with active or convalescent COVID-19. CDR3 DNA: TGCGCCAGCAGCCAACTACAGGGGGGTCAGCCCCAGCATTTT. Translation: CASSQLQGGQPQHF.